Here is one TCR beta chain with its context. Primers used in a second PCR of roughly 6 to 12 cycles were a sample-barcoded 5' primer and a J-beta primer mix. TCRdb called the 5' RACE reads again in MiXCR, with one record for every CDR3 protein. The profile covers roughly 500,000 distinct CDR3 sequences, with about 26% appearing a single time and roughly 20% taken by the ten largest. This CDR3 has 15 residues. Germline V CDR1 and CDR2: SGHTA, FQGNSA. Trimming shortened V by 5 bases and J by 1 base, and 13 bases separated the two germline ends. The data are from a study of blood T cells in healthy people across ages.

Material: blood. This clonotype was obtained from a woman in her 70s in good health. V usage is TRBV7-2 and J usage is TRBJ2-3; D possibly corresponds to TRBD1 (5 bases). CDR3 region: CASSVRVGGTDTQYF. CDR3 bases: TGTGCCAGCAGCGTAAGGGTAGGGGGCACAGATACGCAGTATTTT. The full variable domain, completed using reference TRBV7-2 and TRBJ2-3, is GAGVSQSPSNKVTEKGKDVELRCDPISGHTALYWYRQSLGQGLEFLIYFQGNSAPDKSGLPSDRFSAERTGGSVSTLTIQRTQQEDSAVYLCASSVRVGGTDTQYFGPGTRLTVL.